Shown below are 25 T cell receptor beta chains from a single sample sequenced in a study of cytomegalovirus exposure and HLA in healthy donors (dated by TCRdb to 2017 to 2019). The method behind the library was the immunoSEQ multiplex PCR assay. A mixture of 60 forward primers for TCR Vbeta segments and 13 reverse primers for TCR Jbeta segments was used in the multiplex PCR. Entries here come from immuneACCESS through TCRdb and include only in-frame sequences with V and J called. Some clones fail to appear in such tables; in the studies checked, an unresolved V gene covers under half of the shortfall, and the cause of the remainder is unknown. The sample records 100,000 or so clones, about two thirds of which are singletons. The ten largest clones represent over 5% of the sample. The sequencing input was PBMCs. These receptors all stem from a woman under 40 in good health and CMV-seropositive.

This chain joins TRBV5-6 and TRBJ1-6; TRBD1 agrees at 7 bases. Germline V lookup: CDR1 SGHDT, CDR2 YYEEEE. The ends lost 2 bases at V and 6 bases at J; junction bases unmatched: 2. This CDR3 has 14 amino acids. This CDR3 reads CASSLQGSNSPLHF. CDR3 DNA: TGTGCCAGCAGCTTACAGGGGTCTAATTCACCCCTCCACTTT. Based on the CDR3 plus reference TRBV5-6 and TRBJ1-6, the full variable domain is DAGVTQSPTHLIKTRGQQVTLRCSPKSGHDTVSWYQQALGQGPQFIFQYYEEEERQRGNFPDRFSGHQFPNYSSELNVNALLLGDSALYLCASSLQGSNSPLHFGNGTRLTVT.

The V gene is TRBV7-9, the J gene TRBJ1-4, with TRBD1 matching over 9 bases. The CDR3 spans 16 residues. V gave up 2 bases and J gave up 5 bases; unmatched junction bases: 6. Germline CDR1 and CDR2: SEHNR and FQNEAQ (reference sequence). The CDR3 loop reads CASSLFFGTGNEKLFF. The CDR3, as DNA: TGTGCCAGCAGCTTATTCTTCGGGACAGGGAATGAAAAACTGTTTTTT.

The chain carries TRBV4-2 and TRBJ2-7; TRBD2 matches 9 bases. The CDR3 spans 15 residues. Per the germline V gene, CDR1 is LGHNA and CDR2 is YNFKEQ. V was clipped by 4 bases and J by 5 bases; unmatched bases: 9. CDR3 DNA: TGTGCCAGCAGCCCTATTGCGGGGGGGAGAAACGAGCAGTACTTC. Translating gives CASSPIAGGRNEQYF.

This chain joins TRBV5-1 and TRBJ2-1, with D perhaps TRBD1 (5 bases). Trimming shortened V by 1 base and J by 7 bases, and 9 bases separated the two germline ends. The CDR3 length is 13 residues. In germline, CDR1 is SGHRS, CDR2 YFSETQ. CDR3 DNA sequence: TGCGCCAGCAGCTTGCTTCAGGGAAATGAGCAGTTCTTC. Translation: CASSLLQGNEQFF.

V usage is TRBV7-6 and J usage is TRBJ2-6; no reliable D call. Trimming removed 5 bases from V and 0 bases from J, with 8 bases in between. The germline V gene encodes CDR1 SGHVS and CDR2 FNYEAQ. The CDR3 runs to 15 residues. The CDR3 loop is CASSPRNSGANVLTF. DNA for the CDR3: TGTGCCAGCAGCCCCAGGAACTCTGGGGCCAACGTCCTGACTTTC.

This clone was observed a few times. CDR3 in amino acids: CASSKVRVGGNIQYF. The CDR3 region has the DNA TGTGCCAGCAGCAAAGTCCGGGTAGGGGGAAACATTCAGTACTTC. The chain carries TRBV21-1 and TRBJ2-4; the table calls TRBD1, which could not be checked here. TRBV21-1 is a listed pseudogene. The CDR3 is made up of 15 amino acids.

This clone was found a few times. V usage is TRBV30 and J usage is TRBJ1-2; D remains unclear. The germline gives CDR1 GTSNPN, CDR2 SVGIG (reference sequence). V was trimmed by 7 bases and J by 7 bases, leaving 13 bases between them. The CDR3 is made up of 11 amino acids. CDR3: CALKGEGGYTF. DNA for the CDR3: TGTGCCTTAAAAGGAGAGGGTGGCTACACCTTC.

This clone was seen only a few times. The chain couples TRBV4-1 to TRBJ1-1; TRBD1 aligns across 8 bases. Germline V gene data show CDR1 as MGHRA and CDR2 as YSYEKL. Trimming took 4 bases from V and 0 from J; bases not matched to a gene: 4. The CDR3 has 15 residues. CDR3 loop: CASSLGTGVNTEAFF. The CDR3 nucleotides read TGCGCCAGCAGCCTTGGGACAGGCGTGAACACTGAAGCTTTCTTT.

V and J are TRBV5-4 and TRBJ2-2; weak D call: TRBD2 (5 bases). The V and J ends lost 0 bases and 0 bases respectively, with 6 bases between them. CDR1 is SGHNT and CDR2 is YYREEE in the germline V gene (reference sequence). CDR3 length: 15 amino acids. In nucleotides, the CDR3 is TGTGCCAGCAGCTTGGGGACTTCGAACACCGGGGAGCTGTTTTTT. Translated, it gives CASSLGTSNTGELFF. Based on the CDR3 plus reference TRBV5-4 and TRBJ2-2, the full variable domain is ETGVTQSPTHLIKTRGQQVTLRCSSQSGHNTVSWYQQALGQGPQFIFQYYREEENGRGNFPPRFSGLQFPNYSSELNVNALELDDSALYLCASSLGTSNTGELFFGEGSRLTVL.

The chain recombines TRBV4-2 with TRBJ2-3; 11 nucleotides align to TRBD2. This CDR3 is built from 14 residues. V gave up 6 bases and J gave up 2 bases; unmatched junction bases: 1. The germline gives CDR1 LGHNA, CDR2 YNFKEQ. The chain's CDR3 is CASSSGGDTDTQYF. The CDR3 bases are TGTGCCAGCAGTAGCGGGGGGGACACAGATACGCAGTATTTT.

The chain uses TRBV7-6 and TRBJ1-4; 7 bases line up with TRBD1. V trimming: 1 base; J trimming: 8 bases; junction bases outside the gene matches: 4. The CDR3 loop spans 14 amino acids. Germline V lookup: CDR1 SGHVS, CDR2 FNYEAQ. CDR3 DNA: TGTGCCAGCAGCTTAGGAGGGGGCAGGGAAAAACTGTTTTTT. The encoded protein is CASSLGGGREKLFF. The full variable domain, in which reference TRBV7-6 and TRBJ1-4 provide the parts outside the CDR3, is GAGVSQSPRYKVTKRGQDVALRCDPISGHVSLYWYRQALGQGPEFLTYFNYEAQQDKSGLPNDRFSAERPEGSISTLTIQRTEQRDSAMYRCASSLGGGREKLFFGSGTQLSVL.

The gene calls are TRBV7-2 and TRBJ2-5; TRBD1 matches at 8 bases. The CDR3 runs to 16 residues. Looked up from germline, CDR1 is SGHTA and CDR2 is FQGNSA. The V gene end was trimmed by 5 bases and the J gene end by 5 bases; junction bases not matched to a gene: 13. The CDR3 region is CASSPPGQARGETQYF. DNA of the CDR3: TGTGCCAGCAGCCCACCGGGACAGGCAAGAGGGGAGACCCAGTACTTC. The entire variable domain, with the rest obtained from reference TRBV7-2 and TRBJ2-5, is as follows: GAGVSQSPSNKVTEKGKDVELRCDPISGHTALYWYRQSLGQGLEFLIYFQGNSAPDKSGLPSDRFSAERTGGSVSTLTIQRTQQEDSAVYLCASSPPGQARGETQYFGPGTRLLVL.

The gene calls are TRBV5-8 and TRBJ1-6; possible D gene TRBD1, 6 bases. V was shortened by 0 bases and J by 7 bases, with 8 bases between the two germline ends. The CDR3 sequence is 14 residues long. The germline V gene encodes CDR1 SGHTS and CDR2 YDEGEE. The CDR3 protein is CASSLGQGNSPLHF. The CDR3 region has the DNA TGTGCCAGCAGCTTGGGCCAGGGGAATTCACCCCTCCACTTT.

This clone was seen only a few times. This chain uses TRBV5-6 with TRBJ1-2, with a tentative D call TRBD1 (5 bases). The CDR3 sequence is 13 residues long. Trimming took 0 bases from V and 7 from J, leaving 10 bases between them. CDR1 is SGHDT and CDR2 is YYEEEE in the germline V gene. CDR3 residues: CASSLAQGGGYTF. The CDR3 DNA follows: TGTGCCAGCAGCTTGGCGCAGGGCGGTGGCTACACCTTC. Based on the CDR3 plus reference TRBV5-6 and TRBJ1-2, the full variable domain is DAGVTQSPTHLIKTRGQQVTLRCSPKSGHDTVSWYQQALGQGPQFIFQYYEEEERQRGNFPDRFSGHQFPNYSSELNVNALLLGDSALYLCASSLAQGGGYTFGSGTRLTVV.

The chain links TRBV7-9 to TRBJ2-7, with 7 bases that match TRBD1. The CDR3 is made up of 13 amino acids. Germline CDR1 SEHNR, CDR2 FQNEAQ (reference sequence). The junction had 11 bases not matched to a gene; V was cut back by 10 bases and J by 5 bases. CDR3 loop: CATKRTGRDEQYF. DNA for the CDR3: TGTGCCACCAAGCGGACAGGCAGGGACGAGCAGTACTTC.

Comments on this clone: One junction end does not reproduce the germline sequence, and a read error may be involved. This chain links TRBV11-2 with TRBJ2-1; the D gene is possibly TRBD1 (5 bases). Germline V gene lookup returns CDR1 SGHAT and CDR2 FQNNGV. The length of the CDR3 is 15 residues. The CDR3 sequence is CASSLDYTGYNEQFF. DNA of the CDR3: TGTGCCAGCAGCCTAGATTATACAGGATACAATGAGCAGTTCTTC. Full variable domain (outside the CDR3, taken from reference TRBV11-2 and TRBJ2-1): EAGVAQSPRYKIIEKRQSVAFWCNPISGHATLYWYQQILGQGPKLLIQFQNNGVVDDSQLPKDRFSAERLKGVDSTLKIQPAKLEDSAVYLCASSLDYTGYNEQFFGPGTRLTVL.

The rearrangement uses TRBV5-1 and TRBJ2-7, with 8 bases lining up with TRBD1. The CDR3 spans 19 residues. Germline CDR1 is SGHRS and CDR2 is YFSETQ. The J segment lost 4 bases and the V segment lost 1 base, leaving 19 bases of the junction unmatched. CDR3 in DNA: TGCGCCAGCAGCTTGTTCCCCGGGGGCTTTAGGACAGGGCCTTACGAGCAGTACTTC. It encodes CASSLFPGGFRTGPYEQYF.

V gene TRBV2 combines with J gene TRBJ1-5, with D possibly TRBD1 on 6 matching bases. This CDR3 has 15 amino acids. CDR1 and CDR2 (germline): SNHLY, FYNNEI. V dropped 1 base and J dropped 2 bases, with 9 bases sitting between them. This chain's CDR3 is CASSEDRERNQPQHF. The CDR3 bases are TGTGCCAGCAGTGAAGACAGGGAGCGCAATCAGCCCCAGCATTTT.

The CDR3 region is CASSDISTDTQYF. The CDR3 DNA follows: TGTGCCAGCAGTGACATAAGCACAGATACGCAGTATTTT. The rearrangement uses TRBV6-4 and TRBJ2-3; no clear D. The CDR3 contains 13 residues. The germline V gene has CDR1 MRHNA and CDR2 SNTAGT. V was pared by 2 bases and J by 0 bases, with 3 bases between.

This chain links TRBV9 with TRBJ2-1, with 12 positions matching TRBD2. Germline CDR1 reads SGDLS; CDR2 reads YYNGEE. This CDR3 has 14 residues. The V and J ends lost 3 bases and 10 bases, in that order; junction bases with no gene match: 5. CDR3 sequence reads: CASSGLAGVREQFF. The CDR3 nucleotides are TGTGCCAGCAGCGGACTAGCGGGGGTTCGGGAGCAGTTCTTC.

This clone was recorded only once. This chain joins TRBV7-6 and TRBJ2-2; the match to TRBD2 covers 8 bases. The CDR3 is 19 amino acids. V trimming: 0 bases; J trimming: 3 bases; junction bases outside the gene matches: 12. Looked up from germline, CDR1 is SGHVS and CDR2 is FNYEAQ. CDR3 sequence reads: CASSLATGRGGLHTGELFF. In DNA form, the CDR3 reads TGTGCCAGCAGCTTAGCCACCGGACGGGGGGGCCTTCACACCGGGGAGCTGTTTTTT.

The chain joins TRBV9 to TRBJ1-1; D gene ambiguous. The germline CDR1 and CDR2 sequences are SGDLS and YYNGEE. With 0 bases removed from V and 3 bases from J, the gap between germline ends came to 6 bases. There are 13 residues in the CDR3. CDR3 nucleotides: TGTGCCAGCAGCGTAGCTCTCTACACTGAAGCTTTCTTT. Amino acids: CASSVALYTEAFF.

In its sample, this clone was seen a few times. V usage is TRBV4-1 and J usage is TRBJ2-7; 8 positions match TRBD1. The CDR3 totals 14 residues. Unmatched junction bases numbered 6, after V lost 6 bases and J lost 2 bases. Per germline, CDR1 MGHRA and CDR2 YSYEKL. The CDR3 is CASRRDRPPYEQYF. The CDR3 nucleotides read TGCGCCAGCAGACGGGACAGGCCCCCCTACGAGCAGTACTTC.

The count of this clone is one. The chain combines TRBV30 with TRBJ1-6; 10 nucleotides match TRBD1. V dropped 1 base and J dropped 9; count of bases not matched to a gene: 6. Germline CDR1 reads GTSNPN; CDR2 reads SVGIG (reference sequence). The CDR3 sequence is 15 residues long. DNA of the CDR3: TGTGCCTGGAGTGGACAGGGGGCGATACGTTCACCCCTCCACTTT. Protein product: CAWSGQGAIRSPLHF.

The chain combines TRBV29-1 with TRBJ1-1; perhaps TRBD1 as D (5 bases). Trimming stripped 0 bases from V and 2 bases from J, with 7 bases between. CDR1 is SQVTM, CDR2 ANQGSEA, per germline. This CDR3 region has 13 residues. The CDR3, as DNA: TGCAGCGTTGAAGAGACAGAAAACACTGAAGCTTTCTTT. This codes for CSVEETENTEAFF. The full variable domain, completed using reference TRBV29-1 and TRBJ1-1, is SAVISQKPSRDICQRGTSLTIQCQVDSQVTMMFWYRQQPGQSLTLIATANQGSEATYESGFVIDKFPISRPNLTFSTLTVSNMSPEDSSIYLCSVEETENTEAFFGQGTRLTVV.